The 26 T cell receptor beta chains below were found in one sample sequenced in a study of T cell repertoires in cytomegalovirus infection. One entry per CDR3 protein, called by TCRdb with MiXCR from the reads. Found here are some 300,000 distinct CDR3 sequences, approximately 8.9% of them singletons; the top ten hold approximately 2.4%. Sample: PBMCs. All receptors come from a human donor in good health (CMV status not recorded). Some clones in this sample may be carry-over from other donors' samples.

The table lists this clonotype with many counts. CDR3 sequence: CSVEGDRAYEQYF. CDR3 coding DNA: TGCAGCGTTGAGGGTGACAGGGCCTACGAGCAGTACTTC. The chain joins TRBV29-1 to TRBJ2-7; 7 positions match TRBD1. J was trimmed by 2 bases and V by 3 bases; bases with no gene match: 4. Germline CDR1 and CDR2: SQVTM and ANQGSEA. This CDR3 has 13 residues.

The rearrangement joins TRBV5-1 to TRBJ2-5; D is unclear. Per the germline V gene, CDR1 is SGHRS and CDR2 is YFSETQ. The CDR3 runs 15 residues. Deletions cut 1 base from V and 5 bases from J, with 15 bases between. The CDR3 spells CASSLTLGPVETQYF. In DNA form, the CDR3 reads TGCGCCAGCAGCTTGACGCTCGGACCCGTCGAGACCCAGTACTTC.

This clonotype was seen repeatedly, ten times or more. The genes are TRBV7-2 and TRBJ2-3; D may be TRBD2 (6 bases). V dropped 8 bases and J dropped 0 bases, with 12 bases sitting between them. CDR3 length equals 14 residues. The germline V gene has CDR1 SGHTA and CDR2 FQGNSA. The chain's CDR3 is CASGRGGSTDTQYF. In nucleotides, the CDR3 is TGTGCCAGCGGGCGGGGCGGGAGCACAGATACGCAGTATTTT.

This clonotype was detected ten times or more. The V and J genes are TRBV7-9 and TRBJ1-6; no definite D call. The V gene lost 8 bases and the J gene lost 2 bases, with 10 bases spanning the gap. The CDR3 loop spans 14 amino acids. CDR1 and CDR2 (germline): SEHNR, FQNEAQ (reference sequence). DNA for the CDR3: TGTGCCAGCTTGAGGGAAGCCTATAATTCACCCCTCCACTTT. It yields the protein CASLREAYNSPLHF.

This clonotype was picked up a small number of times. The chain recombines TRBV12-3 or TRBV12-4 with TRBJ2-2; 12 bases line up with TRBD2. The CDR3 sequence is 16 residues long. The J segment lost 6 bases and the V segment lost 5 bases, leaving 7 bases of the junction unmatched. The CDR3 is CASSPLAGGLPGELFF. CDR3 coding DNA: TGTGCCAGCAGTCCTCTAGCGGGGGGGCTCCCCGGGGAGCTGTTTTTT.

This clonotype was seen ten or more times. The rearrangement links TRBV7-8 to TRBJ1-1; D is unclear. This CDR3 has 12 amino acids. In germline, CDR1 is SGHVS, CDR2 FQNEAQ. V lost 3 bases and J lost 5, with 7 bases in between. The CDR3 sequence is CASSFQGTEAFF. In nucleotides, the CDR3 is TGTGCCAGCAGCTTTCAAGGTACTGAAGCTTTCTTT.

The table lists this clonotype with many counts. The genes are TRBV12-3 or TRBV12-4 and TRBJ1-2; D might be TRBD1 (5 bases). This CDR3 is built from 12 residues. The germline V and J ends were trimmed by 7 bases and 4 bases, with 10 bases remaining between them. CDR3 in DNA: TGTGCCAGCAAAGGGGTCTTCTATGGCTACACCTTC. This codes for CASKGVFYGYTF.

The chain employs TRBV27 and TRBJ2-3; 10 positions match TRBD2. Germline V gene lookup returns CDR1 MNHEY and CDR2 SMNVEV (reference sequence). V lost 6 bases and J lost 7; bases outside the gene matches: 4. CDR3 length: 13 amino acids. The CDR3, as DNA: TGTGCCAGCAGAGGAGCGGGGGGGAATACGCAGTATTTT. It translates to CASRGAGGNTQYF.

At least ten counts were recorded for this clonotype. V gene TRBV19 combines with J gene TRBJ2-1; 8 bases align to TRBD2. The germline gives CDR1 LNHDA, CDR2 SQIVND (reference sequence). V lost 3 bases and J lost 6; bases outside the gene matches: 7. The CDR3 totals 15 residues. CDR3 amino acids: CASSITGGLPNEQFF. As DNA, the CDR3 is TGTGCCAGTAGTATTACGGGGGGGCTTCCCAATGAGCAGTTCTTC.

In this sample, this clonotype turned up many times. J is TRBJ2-6 and V is TRBV4-1, with D unclear. V was shortened by 1 base and J by 2 bases, with 9 bases between the two germline ends. Germline-derived CDR1 and CDR2 are MGHRA and YSYEKL. The CDR3 length is 16 residues. CDR3 region: CASSQAQMPGANVLTF. Here the CDR3 DNA reads TGCGCCAGCAGCCAAGCTCAGATGCCTGGGGCCAACGTCCTGACTTTC.

The table lists this clonotype with many counts. This rearrangement joins TRBV7-2 to TRBJ2-3; 8 bases fit TRBD1. This CDR3 region has 15 residues. The germline gives CDR1 SGHTA, CDR2 FQGNSA. V lost 3 bases, J lost 6 bases, and 8 bases stayed unmatched. The CDR3 sequence: CASSFGQGEWDTQYF. CDR3 in DNA: TGTGCCAGCAGCTTCGGACAGGGTGAATGGGATACGCAGTATTTT. Supplemented by reference TRBV7-2 and TRBJ2-3, the full variable domain reads GAGVSQSPSNKVTEKGKDVELRCDPISGHTALYWYRQSLGQGLEFLIYFQGNSAPDKSGLPSDRFSAERTGGSVSTLTIQRTQQEDSAVYLCASSFGQGEWDTQYFGPGTRLTVL.

This clonotype has at least ten counts. The chain carries TRBV28 and TRBJ2-6, with a weak D call TRBD2 (6 bases). CDR1 is MDHEN, CDR2 SYDVKM, per germline. This CDR3 spans 15 amino acids. Trimming left V 7 bases short and J 0 bases short, with 10 bases between. The CDR3, as DNA: TGTGCCAGCACTCCGGGGGACTCTGGGGCCAACGTCCTGACTTTC. Protein: CASTPGDSGANVLTF.

This clonotype has a count of ten or more. V and J are TRBV20-1 and TRBJ1-6, with D hard to call. Looked up from germline, CDR1 is DFQATT and CDR2 is SNEGSKA (reference sequence). The CDR3 covers 14 residues. Trimming cost V 6 bases and J 9 bases, with 18 bases left between them. The CDR3 protein is CSARPVEVGSPLHF. CDR3 sequence (DNA): TGCAGTGCCAGACCGGTGGAAGTAGGTTCACCCCTCCACTTT.

This clonotype was recorded a few times. The rearrangement joins TRBV7-9 to TRBJ2-7; tentatively, D is TRBD1 or TRBD2 (5 bases each). The CDR3 length is 14 residues. The germline CDR1 and CDR2 sequences are SEHNR and FQNEAQ (reference sequence). The V and J ends lost 7 bases and 3 bases respectively, with 16 bases between them. Written as DNA, the CDR3 is TGTGCCAGCACCCGGGGCGCCGGGTACTACGAGCAGTACTTC. Translation gives CASTRGAGYYEQYF.

This clonotype was seen at least ten times. The chain carries TRBV7-8 and TRBJ1-2; no definite D call. CDR3 length: 12 amino acids. V was shortened by 4 bases and J by 7 bases, with 10 bases between the two germline ends. Germline values: CDR1 SGHVS, CDR2 FQNEAQ. CDR3 loop: CASSSTPPGYTF. The CDR3 coding sequence is TGTGCCAGCAGCTCAACCCCCCCTGGCTACACCTTC.

This clonotype was found many times. This chain links TRBV4-3 with TRBJ2-3, with a tentative D call TRBD2 (5 bases). Germline V lookup: CDR1 LGHNA, CDR2 YSLEER. CDR3 size: 15 residues. V was trimmed by 1 base and J by 0 bases, leaving 8 bases between them. As DNA, the CDR3 is TGCGCCAGCAGCCAAGTAGCGAGTAGCACAGATACGCAGTATTTT. The encoded protein is CASSQVASSTDTQYF.

This clonotype was seen ten or more times. The chain is built from TRBV7-9 and TRBJ2-3; 8 bases are shared with TRBD1. Per germline, CDR1 SEHNR and CDR2 FQNEAQ (reference sequence). CDR3 length: 15 amino acids. V lost 2 bases and J lost 3; bases outside the gene matches: 4. CDR3 residues: CASSLRTGRTDTQYF. In nucleotides, the CDR3 is TGTGCCAGCAGCTTAAGGACAGGGCGGACAGATACGCAGTATTTT.

In this sample, this clonotype turned up many times. The chain joins TRBV10-3 to TRBJ2-5, with TRBD1 matching over 12 bases. J lost 5 bases, V lost 2 bases, and 3 bases had no gene match. CDR1 and CDR2 (germline): ENHRY, SYGVKD. This CDR3 comprises 15 residues. DNA for the CDR3: TGTGCCATCAGTGAGGGGACAGGGGGCTGGGAGACCCAGTACTTC. Its protein is CAISEGTGGWETQYF.

This clonotype was counted many times. J is TRBJ2-2 and V is TRBV7-2, with D possibly TRBD2 on 5 matching bases. This CDR3 has 15 residues. Germline loops: CDR1 SGHTA, CDR2 FQGNSA. Trimming took off 2 bases at V and 8 bases at J, with 15 bases between the two ends. The DNA of the CDR3 is TGTGCCAGCAGCTTAAAAAGCGGACCGCAAGGGGAGCTGTTTTTT. This codes for CASSLKSGPQGELFF. Looking up the rest from reference TRBV7-2 and TRBJ2-2 gives the full variable domain: GAGVSQSPSNKVTEKGKDVELRCDPISGHTALYWYRQSLGQGLEFLIYFQGNSAPDKSGLPSDRFSAERTGGSVSTLTIQRTQQEDSAVYLCASSLKSGPQGELFFGEGSRLTVL.

A few counts support this clonotype. The chain combines TRBV12-3 or TRBV12-4 with TRBJ2-3; D is possibly TRBD1 (6 bases). Trimming cost V 5 bases and J 2 bases, with 11 bases left between them. CDR3 length equals 14 residues. The CDR3: CASSHRTDTDTQYF. In nucleotides, the CDR3 is TGTGCCAGCAGTCATAGGACAGACACAGATACGCAGTATTTT.

This clonotype was seen at least ten times. The chain recombines TRBV7-8 with TRBJ2-7; tentatively, D is TRBD1 (5 bases). The CDR3 is 14 residues long. Trimming removed 5 bases at V and 1 base at J, with 12 bases between. Germline V CDR1 and CDR2: SGHVS, FQNEAQ. CDR3 residues: CASSTRQKSYEQYV. Written as DNA, the CDR3 is TGTGCCAGCAGCACACGACAGAAATCCTACGAGCAGTACGTC.

This clonotype was counted ten times or more. The V and J genes are TRBV5-1 and TRBJ2-1; 7 bases are a match to TRBD1. With 5 bases clipped from V and 15 bases from J, the junction kept 11 bases outside the gene matches. Germline V CDR1 and CDR2: SGHRS, YFSETQ. The length of the CDR3 is 12 residues. CDR3 sequence reads: CASRMTGTVMFF. CDR3 coding DNA: TGCGCCAGCAGAATGACCGGGACAGTCATGTTCTTC.

A note on this clonotype: This clone may be a read error of a much larger clone one base away. This chain links TRBV12-3 or TRBV12-4 with TRBJ1-2; D ambiguous. Trimming stripped 2 bases from V and 4 bases from J, with 11 bases between. The CDR3 runs to 14 residues. The CDR3 DNA reads as TGTGCCAGCAGTTTATTAGCAGTGTCCTATGGCTACACCTTC. Encoded protein: CASSLLAVSYGYTF.

This clonotype was observed at least ten times. The rearrangement uses TRBV4-1 and TRBJ2-7, with unresolved D. The CDR3 is made up of 15 amino acids. Germline V CDR1 and CDR2: MGHRA, YSYEKL. V was cut by 0 bases and J by 2 bases, with 11 bases left in between. In DNA form, the CDR3 reads TGCGCCAGCAGCCAAGAAGTCGCCCTAACCTACGAGCAGTACGTC. Its translation is CASSQEVALTYEQYV.

At least ten counts were recorded for this clonotype. J is TRBJ2-1 and V is TRBV14, with TRBD2 identical over 11 bases. The trim removed 1 base at V and 5 bases at J, leaving 4 bases unmatched. Per the germline V gene, CDR1 is SGHDN and CDR2 is FVKESK. CDR3 size: 16 residues. DNA for the CDR3: TGTGCCAGCAGCCAAGGTAGCGGGGGGGCTCACAATGAGCAGTTCTTC. This codes for CASSQGSGGAHNEQFF.

This clonotype has ten or more counts. The V and J genes are TRBV5-5 and TRBJ2-3; 10 positions match TRBD1. Germline V lookup: CDR1 SGHKS, CDR2 YYEKEE (reference sequence). CDR3 length: 14 residues. Trimming at V came to 4 bases and at J to 4 bases, leaving 3 bases not matched to a gene. For the CDR3, the DNA is TGTGCCAGCAGCCTAGGACAGGGGGCAGATACGCAGTATTTT. Amino acids: CASSLGQGADTQYF.